These T cell receptor beta chains were read from a single sample in a study of cytomegalovirus exposure and HLA in healthy donors. Assay used: immunoSEQ multiplex PCR; TCRdb lists only in-frame clones, some missing. The repertoire holds around 84,000 clones, with over 75% as singletons. The sequenced material came from PBMCs. The receptors stem from a human donor in good health. CDR3s include the opening cysteine and the closing phenylalanine or tryptophan. The D gene is left open where the match is weak. The size entry is marked missing in some rows and otherwise reads once, few, many or a size class.

J: TRBJ1-4; size: few; V: TRBV4-3; D: TRBD1; length: 17; DNA: TGCGCCAGCAGCCAAGATCCCTCCGGACAGGGGTATGAAAAACTGTTTTTT; CDR3: CASSQDPSGQGYEKLFF
J: TRBJ2-2; size: -; V: TRBV6-1; D: TRBD1; length: 14; DNA: TGTGCGAACAGGGGCGCCCCGAACACCGGGGAGCTGTTTTTT; CDR3: CANRGAPNTGELFF
J: TRBJ1-2; size: few; V: TRBV5-6; D: -; length: 14; DNA: TGTGCCAGCAGCTTGTTGCAGGGTGGCTATGGCTACACCTTC; CDR3: CASSLLQGGYGYTF
J: TRBJ1-4; size: few; V: TRBV18; D: -; length: 15; DNA: TGTGCCAGCTCACCACTCAAGGACACCCATGAAAAACTGTTTTTT; CDR3: CASSPLKDTHEKLFF
J: TRBJ2-1; size: -; V: TRBV7-2; D: TRBD2; length: 14; DNA: TGTGCCAGCCGACTAGCGGGGTACCACAATGAGCAGTTCTTC; CDR3: CASRLAGYHNEQFF
J: TRBJ2-2; size: once; V: TRBV7-7; D: TRBD1; length: 14; DNA: TGTGCCAGCAGCTCGACAGGGGTCACCGGGGAGCTGTTTTTT; CDR3: CASSSTGVTGELFF
J: TRBJ1-2; size: -; V: TRBV29-1; D: TRBD1; length: 12; DNA: TGCAGCCTACGGACAGGGATCTACGGCTACACCTTC; CDR3: CSLRTGIYGYTF
J: TRBJ1-1; size: -; V: TRBV15; D: -; length: 13; DNA: TGTGCCACCAGCAGAGATCTCTCCCCTAATGCTTTCTTT; CDR3: CATSRDLSPNAFF
J: TRBJ1-1; size: -; V: TRBV4-1; D: TRBD1; length: 12; DNA: TGCGCCAGCAGCTCCGACAGGGGTGAAGCTTTCTTT; CDR3: CASSSDRGEAFF
J: TRBJ2-5; size: -; V: TRBV27; D: -; length: 13; DNA: TGTGCCAGCAGTTTACAGAACCAAGAGACCCAGTACTTC; CDR3: CASSLQNQETQYF
J: TRBJ1-5; size: -; V: TRBV5-3; D: TRBD1; length: 16; DNA: TGTGCCAGAAGCTTGGCGGACAGGGGACCTAATCAGCCCCAGCATTTT; CDR3: CARSLADRGPNQPQHF
J: TRBJ1-4; size: -; V: TRBV6-5; D: TRBD1; length: 16; DNA: TGTGCCAGCAGTTTCCGGACAGGGGGCGCCGTTGAAAAACTGTTTTTT; CDR3: CASSFRTGGAVEKLFF
J: TRBJ2-7; size: -; V: TRBV19; D: TRBD2; length: 14; DNA: TGTGCCAGTAGTATGGGGGGGACCTCCTACGAGCAGTACTTC; CDR3: CASSMGGTSYEQYF
J: TRBJ1-3; size: few; V: TRBV6-5; D: TRBD1; length: 15; DNA: TGTGCCAGCAGGCCGACAGGGACATCGGGAAACACCATATATTTT; CDR3: CASRPTGTSGNTIYF
J: TRBJ1-4; size: -; V: TRBV5-1; D: -; length: 16; DNA: TGCGCCAGCAGCTTGGCGGGCGCAGGGGACGGTGAAAAACTGTTTTTT; CDR3: CASSLAGAGDGEKLFF
J: TRBJ1-1; size: -; V: TRBV11-2; D: -; length: 12; DNA: TGTGCCAGCAGCTTTGCGGACACTGAAGCTTTCTTT; CDR3: CASSFADTEAFF
J: TRBJ1-2; size: once; V: TRBV10-1; D: TRBD1; length: 13; DNA: TGCGCCAGCAATCAGGGGGCCGGCTATGGCTACACCTTC; CDR3: CASNQGAGYGYTF
J: TRBJ1-5; size: few; V: TRBV11-2; D: TRBD1; length: 15; DNA: TGTGCCAGCAGCTCCGGACAGGGGGCTGGACAGCCCCAGCATTTT; CDR3: CASSSGQGAGQPQHF
J: TRBJ2-1; size: -; V: TRBV5-1; D: TRBD2; length: 15; DNA: TGCGCCAGCAGCCTCGGGGAGGGGCCCTACAATGAGCAGTTCTTC; CDR3: CASSLGEGPYNEQFF
J: TRBJ2-7; size: -; V: TRBV10-2; D: -; length: 15; DNA: TGCGCCAGCGGCCTGGACCGGGCCCGGGGATGCGAGCAGTACTTC; CDR3: CASGLDRARGCEQYF
J: TRBJ2-3; size: -; V: TRBV4-1; D: TRBD2; length: 18; DNA: TGCGCCAGCAGCCAACTGCGGGGTAGCGGGGGGGCATCAGATACGCAGTATTTT; CDR3: CASSQLRGSGGASDTQYF
J: TRBJ2-1; size: -; V: TRBV7-2; D: -; length: 12; DNA: TGTGCCAGCAGCTTAGGCGTTCGTGAGCAGTTCTTC; CDR3: CASSLGVREQFF
J: TRBJ2-1; size: -; V: TRBV5-1; D: -; length: 16; DNA: TGCGCCAGCAGCTCCCTCGGGGAGAGCTCCTACAATGAGCAGTTCTTC; CDR3: CASSSLGESSYNEQFF
J: TRBJ2-5; size: few; V: TRBV2; D: -; length: 14; DNA: -; CDR3: CASSSIFGTGSENF
J: TRBJ1-1; size: -; V: TRBV6-5; D: -; length: 14; DNA: TGTGCCAGCAGTTCCCCCGGGAGGAACACTGAAGCTTTCTTT; CDR3: CASSSPGRNTEAFF
J: TRBJ2-7; size: many; V: TRBV6-5; D: -; length: 13; DNA: TGTGCCAGCAGTCCCATTGCGGGGGCCGAGCAGTACTTC; CDR3: CASSPIAGAEQYF
J: TRBJ1-6; size: -; V: TRBV27; D: TRBD1; length: 18; DNA: TGTGCCAGCAGTTTACTTGGGACAGGGGGCTTTAGGAATTCACCCCTCCACTTT; CDR3: CASSLLGTGGFRNSPLHF
J: TRBJ1-2; size: -; V: TRBV30; D: -; length: 17; DNA: TGTGCCTGGAGCGTAGGGGTACCACCCGGCCGGGACTATGGCTACACCTTC; CDR3: CAWSVGVPPGRDYGYTF
J: TRBJ1-4; size: few; V: TRBV6-5; D: -; length: 15; DNA: TGTGCCAGCAGTTACCAGGGCAGGAGTAGTGAAAAACTGTTTTTT; CDR3: CASSYQGRSSEKLFF
J: TRBJ2-5; size: few; V: TRBV5-4; D: -; length: 14; DNA: TGTGCCAGCAGCTTGGGCCAGTACCAAGAGACCCAGTACTTC; CDR3: CASSLGQYQETQYF
J: TRBJ1-1; size: -; V: TRBV11-2; D: -; length: 14; DNA: TGTGCCAGCAGCTTAGATTTCGGACAGAGTGAAGCTTTCTTT; CDR3: CASSLDFGQSEAFF
J: TRBJ2-5; size: -; V: TRBV5-4; D: TRBD2; length: 15; DNA: TGTGCCAGCAGCTTGGGGGCTAGCGGGTGGGAGACCCAGTACTTC; CDR3: CASSLGASGWETQYF
J: TRBJ1-2; size: -; V: TRBV5-1; D: TRBD1; length: 14; DNA: TGCGCCAGCAGCTTCACCGGGACAGAAAGAGGCTACCCCTTC; CDR3: CASSFTGTERGYPF
J: TRBJ2-2; size: -; V: TRBV6-4; D: TRBD2; length: 18; DNA: TGTGCCAGCAGTGACCCTAGCGGGGCCCCCCCCAACACCGGGGAGCTGTTTTTT; CDR3: CASSDPSGAPPNTGELFF
J: TRBJ2-5; size: -; V: TRBV13; D: TRBD2; length: 18; DNA: TGTGCCAGCAGCTTAGTAGCGGGGGGCCTCCTAATACAAGAGACCCAGTACTTC; CDR3: CASSLVAGGLLIQETQYF
J: TRBJ1-5; size: -; V: TRBV7-6; D: TRBD1; length: 14; DNA: TGTGCCAGCAGCTTCGACAGGGGTGGTCAGCCCCAGCATTTT; CDR3: CASSFDRGGQPQHF
J: TRBJ1-1; size: -; V: TRBV19; D: -; length: 15; DNA: TGTGCCAGTAGTACCCTGACAGGTTTGAACACTGAAGCTTTCTTT; CDR3: CASSTLTGLNTEAFF
J: TRBJ2-3; size: -; V: TRBV5-1; D: TRBD1; length: 16; DNA: TGCGCCAGCAGCCCCGGACAGGGATTCCCCCCAGATACGCAGTATTTT; CDR3: CASSPGQGFPPDTQYF
J: TRBJ1-4; size: -; V: TRBV29-1; D: -; length: 12; DNA: TGCAGCGGGGGGCCCAGGGTGGAAAAACTGTTTTTT; CDR3: CSGGPRVEKLFF
J: TRBJ1-6; size: -; V: TRBV7-2; D: -; length: 15; DNA: TGTGCCAGCAGCGTAGGACAGCCCTATAATTCACCCCTCCACTTT; CDR3: CASSVGQPYNSPLHF
J: TRBJ2-7; size: once; V: TRBV5-1; D: -; length: 15; DNA: TGCGCCAGCAGCTTGGAGGTAGGAGCCAACTACGAGCAGTACTTC; CDR3: CASSLEVGANYEQYF
J: TRBJ2-2; size: -; V: TRBV19; D: -; length: 14; DNA: TGTGCCAGTAGTATCGGACTGAACACCGGGGAGCTGTTTTTT; CDR3: CASSIGLNTGELFF
J: TRBJ1-2; size: -; V: TRBV19; D: TRBD1; length: 15; DNA: TGTGCCAGTAGTATTTCAACCGGGACAGGGTTGGGCTACACCTTC; CDR3: CASSISTGTGLGYTF
J: TRBJ2-3; size: once; V: TRBV29-1; D: -; length: 11; DNA: TGCAGCGCCGTAGACACAGATACGCAGTATTTT; CDR3: CSAVDTDTQYF
J: TRBJ2-7; size: -; V: TRBV5-6; D: -; length: 15; DNA: TGTGCCAGCAGCTTGGCGCAGGGCCCTCGTGGAGAGCAGTACTTC; CDR3: CASSLAQGPRGEQYF
J: TRBJ1-1; size: few; V: TRBV10-3; D: TRBD1; length: 14; DNA: TGTGCCATCAGGGGACAGGGTAGAAACACTGAAGCTTTCTTT; CDR3: CAIRGQGRNTEAFF
J: TRBJ1-1; size: -; V: TRBV7-9; D: -; length: 14; DNA: TGTGCCAGCAGCCGACGACAGCAAGACACTGAAGCTTTCTTT; CDR3: CASSRRQQDTEAFF
J: TRBJ2-7; size: -; V: TRBV6-5; D: TRBD2; length: 16; DNA: TGTGCCAGCAGTTCCCCGACTAGCGGCTCTCGCTACGAGCAGTACTTC; CDR3: CASSSPTSGSRYEQYF
J: TRBJ1-2; size: -; V: TRBV5-1; D: TRBD1; length: 14; DNA: TGCGCCAGCACACTGCGACAGGGGGCGAGTGGCTACACCTTC; CDR3: CASTLRQGASGYTF
J: TRBJ2-3; size: -; V: TRBV2; D: -; length: 17; DNA: TGTGCCAGCAAGGGGAGAGGAGGGTCTCGTCTCTCAGATACGCAGTATTTT; CDR3: CASKGRGGSRLSDTQYF
J: TRBJ2-6; size: few; V: TRBV27; D: -; length: 17; DNA: TGTGCCAGCAGTTTATTCCGCAGTGGGCATGGGGCCAACGTCCTGACTTTC; CDR3: CASSLFRSGHGANVLTF
J: TRBJ2-7; size: -; V: TRBV2; D: TRBD1; length: 15; DNA: TGTGCCAGCAGTGGCCACAGGGGAAGGGGCCCCGAGCAGTACTTC; CDR3: CASSGHRGRGPEQYF
J: TRBJ1-5; size: -; V: TRBV27; D: -; length: 16; DNA: TGTGCCAGCCGTCCTGACTATGGCTATCGGAATCAGCCCCAGCATTTT; CDR3: CASRPDYGYRNQPQHF
J: TRBJ2-3; size: -; V: TRBV5-1; D: TRBD1; length: 16; DNA: TGCGCCAGCAGCTCGGGACAGGGAATTGTCCCAGATACGCAGTATTTT; CDR3: CASSSGQGIVPDTQYF
J: TRBJ1-2; size: -; V: TRBV5-1; D: -; length: 13; DNA: TGCGCCAGCAGCTTGGGGGCAGCTTATGGCTACACCTTC; CDR3: CASSLGAAYGYTF